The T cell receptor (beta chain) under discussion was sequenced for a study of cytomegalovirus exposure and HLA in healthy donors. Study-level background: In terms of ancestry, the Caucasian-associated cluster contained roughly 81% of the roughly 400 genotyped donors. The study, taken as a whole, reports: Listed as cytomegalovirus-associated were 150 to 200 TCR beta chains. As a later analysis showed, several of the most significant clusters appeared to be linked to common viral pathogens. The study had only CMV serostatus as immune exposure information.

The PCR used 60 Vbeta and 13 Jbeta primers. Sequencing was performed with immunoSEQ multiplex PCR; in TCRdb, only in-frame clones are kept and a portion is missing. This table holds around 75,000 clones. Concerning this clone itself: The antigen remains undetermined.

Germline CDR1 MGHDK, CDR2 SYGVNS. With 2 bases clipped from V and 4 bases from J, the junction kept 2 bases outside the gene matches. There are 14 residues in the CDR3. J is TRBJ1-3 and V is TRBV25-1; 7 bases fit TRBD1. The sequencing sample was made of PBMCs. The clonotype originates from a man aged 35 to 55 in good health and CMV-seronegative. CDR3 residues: CASSETGVGNTIYF. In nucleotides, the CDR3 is TGTGCCAGCAGTGAAACAGGGGTAGGAAACACCATATATTTT.